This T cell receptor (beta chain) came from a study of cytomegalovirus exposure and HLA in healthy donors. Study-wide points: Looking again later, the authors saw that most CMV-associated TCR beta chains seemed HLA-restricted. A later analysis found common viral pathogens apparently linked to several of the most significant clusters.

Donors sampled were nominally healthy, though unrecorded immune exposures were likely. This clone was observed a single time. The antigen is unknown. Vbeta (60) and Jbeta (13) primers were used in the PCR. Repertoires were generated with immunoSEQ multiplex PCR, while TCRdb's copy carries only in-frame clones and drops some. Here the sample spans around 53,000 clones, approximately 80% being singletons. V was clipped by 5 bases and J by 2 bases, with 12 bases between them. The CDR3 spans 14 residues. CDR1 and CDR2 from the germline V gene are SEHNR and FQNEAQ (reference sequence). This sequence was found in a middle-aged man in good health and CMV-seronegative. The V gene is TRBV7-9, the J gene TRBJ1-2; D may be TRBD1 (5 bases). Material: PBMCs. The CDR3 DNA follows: TGTGCCAGCAGCCACCCGGACAACAACTATGGCTACACCTTC. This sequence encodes CASSHPDNNYGYTF. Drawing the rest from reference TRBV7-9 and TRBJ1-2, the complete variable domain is DTGVSQNPRHKITKRGQNVTFRCDPISEHNRLYWYRQTLGQGPEFLTYFQNEAQLEKSRLLSDRFSAERPKGSFSTLEIQRTEQGDSAMYLCASSHPDNNYGYTFGSGTRLTVV.